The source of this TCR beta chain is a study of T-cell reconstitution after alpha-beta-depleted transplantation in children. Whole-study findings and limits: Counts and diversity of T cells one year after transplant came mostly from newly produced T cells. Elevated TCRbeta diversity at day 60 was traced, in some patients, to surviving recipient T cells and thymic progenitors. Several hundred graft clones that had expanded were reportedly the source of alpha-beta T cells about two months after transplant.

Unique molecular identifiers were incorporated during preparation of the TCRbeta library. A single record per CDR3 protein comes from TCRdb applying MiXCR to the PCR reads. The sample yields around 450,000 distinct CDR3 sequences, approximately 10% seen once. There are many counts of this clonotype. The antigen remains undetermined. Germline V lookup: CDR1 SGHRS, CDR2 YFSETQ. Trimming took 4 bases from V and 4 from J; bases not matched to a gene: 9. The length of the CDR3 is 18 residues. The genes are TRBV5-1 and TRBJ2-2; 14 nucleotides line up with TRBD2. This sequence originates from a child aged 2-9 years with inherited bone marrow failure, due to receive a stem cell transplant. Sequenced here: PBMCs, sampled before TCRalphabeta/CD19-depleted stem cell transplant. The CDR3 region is CASSAGLAGEWATGELFF. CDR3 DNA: TGCGCCAGCAGCGCGGGACTAGCGGGAGAGTGGGCCACCGGGGAGCTGTTTTTT. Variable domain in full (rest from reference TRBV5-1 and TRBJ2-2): KAGVTQTPRYLIKTRGQQVTLSCSPISGHRSVSWYQQTPGQGLQFLFEYFSETQRNKGNFPGRFSGRQFSNSRSEMNVSTLELGDSALYLCASSAGLAGEWATGELFFGEGSRLTVL.